The clone carrying this T cell receptor (beta chain) showed up many times. Its antigen is not known. This sample is part of a study of tumor-infiltrating lymphocytes in primary liver carcinoma. Study-level information: Spanning 30 to 69 years of age, the patients were men and women. Study-wide findings and caveats: Compared with blood, tumor repertoires held significantly more in their top 250 clones. CD4+ and CD8+ repertoires could not be compared in these unsorted bulk samples.

With a constant-region primer, TCR beta cDNA was made from approximately 520 ng of total RNA. Three nested multiplex PCR rounds of slightly modified ARM-PCR generated TCR beta libraries. The first two PCR rounds used TRBV1-TRBV30 primers with a Cbeta primer, roughly 10 cycles each. Using its own MiXCR run on the multiplex PCR reads, TCRdb lists one record per CDR3 protein. In the table there are just over 300,000 distinct CDR3 sequences, more than 55% of which are singletons. Germline lookup yields CDR1 SGHNT and CDR2 YENEEA. The CDR3 is made up of 19 amino acids. With V trimmed by 5 bases and J by 5 bases, 21 bases remained unmatched. The study extracted blood RNA from unsorted whole blood and also extracted germline DNA.

This TCR derives from a woman under 40 with primary liver carcinoma and hepatitis B virus infection. Sequenced: peripheral blood. The chain has TRBV11-3 and TRBJ2-7; TRBD1 matches 10 bases. The CDR3 here is CASSPPIPPAGTGAHEQYF. For the CDR3, the DNA is TGTGCCAGCAGCCCGCCAATTCCCCCTGCCGGGACAGGGGCCCACGAGCAGTACTTC.